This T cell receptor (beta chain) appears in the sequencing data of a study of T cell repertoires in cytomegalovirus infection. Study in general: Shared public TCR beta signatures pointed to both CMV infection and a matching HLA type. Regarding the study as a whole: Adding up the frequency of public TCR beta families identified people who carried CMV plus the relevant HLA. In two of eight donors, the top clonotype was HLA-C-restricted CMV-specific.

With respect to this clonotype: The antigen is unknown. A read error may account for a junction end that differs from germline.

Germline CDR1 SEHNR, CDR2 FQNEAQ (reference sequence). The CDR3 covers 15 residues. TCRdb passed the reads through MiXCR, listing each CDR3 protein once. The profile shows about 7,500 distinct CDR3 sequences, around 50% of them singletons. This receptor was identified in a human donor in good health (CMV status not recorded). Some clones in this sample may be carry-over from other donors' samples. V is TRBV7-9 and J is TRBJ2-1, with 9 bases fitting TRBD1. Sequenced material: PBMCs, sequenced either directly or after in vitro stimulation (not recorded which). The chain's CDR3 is CARRIGTGIYKEQFF. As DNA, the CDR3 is TGTGCCCGCAGAATTGGGACAGGGATTTACAAGGAGCAGTTCTTC.